The 30 T cell receptor beta chains below all came from one sample that was sequenced in a study of technical replicates of blood from a handful of donors. Libraries were prepared by immunoSEQ multiplex PCR; TCRdb keeps only in-frame clonotypes and omits some of them. The sample lists roughly 72,000 clones, roughly 91% seen once, with about 0.35% in the top ten. The source material was T cells isolated from PBMCs. These receptors were obtained from a human donor in good health.

This clone came up a few times. V and J are TRBV19 and TRBJ2-3; D gene unclear. CDR3 length: 12 amino acids. Trimming cost V 1 base and J 5 bases, with 4 bases left between them. CDR1 is LNHDA, CDR2 SQIVND, per germline (reference sequence). DNA of the CDR3: TGTGCCAGTAGTATAGGCGGAGATACGCAGTATTTT. This encodes CASSIGGDTQYF.

This clone was detected a few times. The rearrangement uses TRBV19 and TRBJ2-2, with 10 bases identical to TRBD2. Losses at the gene ends were 4 bases for V and 3 bases for J; bases not matched to a gene: 8. Germline V lookup: CDR1 LNHDA, CDR2 SQIVND (reference sequence). The CDR3 covers 17 residues. This chain's CDR3 is CASSTLAGALYTGELFF. In nucleotides, the CDR3 is TGTGCCAGTAGTACTCTAGCGGGAGCCTTGTACACCGGGGAGCTGTTTTTT.

The CDR3 reads CALGGPEAFF. CDR3 nucleotides: TGTGCCCTGGGGGGTCCTGAAGCTTTCTTT. The V and J genes are TRBV28 and TRBJ1-1, with D maybe TRBD1 (5 bases). Germline-derived CDR1 and CDR2 are MDHEN and SYDVKM. The CDR3 covers 10 residues. V lost 11 bases, J lost 6 bases, and 10 bases lay in between. Supplemented by reference TRBV28 and TRBJ1-1, the full variable domain reads DVKVTQSSRYLVKRTGEKVFLECVQDMDHENMFWYRQDPGLGLRLIYFSYDVKMKEKGDIPEGYSVSREKKERFSLILESASTNQTSMYLCALGGPEAFFGQGTRLTVV.

V gene TRBV27 combines with J gene TRBJ2-7, with 8 bases matching TRBD2. CDR1 is MNHEY and CDR2 is SMNVEV in the germline V gene (reference sequence). V trimming: 5 bases; J trimming: 3 bases; junction bases outside the gene matches: 9. The CDR3 is 15 amino acids. This chain's CDR3 is CASSAGGLWGYEQYF. The CDR3 nucleotides are TGTGCCAGCAGTGCGGGGGGTCTTTGGGGCTACGAGCAGTACTTC.

The V call is TRBV14, the J call TRBJ2-3, with a weak D call TRBD2 (5 bases). This CDR3 region has 20 residues. V was cut by 4 bases and J by 0 bases, with 26 bases left in between. Germline V CDR1 and CDR2: SGHDN, FVKESK. The CDR3 loop reads CASSRTLGVRRESSTDTQYF. For the CDR3, the DNA is TGTGCCAGCAGCCGAACCCTCGGGGTCCGCAGAGAATCTAGCACAGATACGCAGTATTTT.

V gene TRBV9 combines with J gene TRBJ2-7; a weak D match, TRBD2 (6 bases). The length of the CDR3 is 13 residues. V was pared by 3 bases and J by 7 bases, with 14 bases between. Germline values: CDR1 SGDLS, CDR2 YYNGEE. CDR3 protein: CASSATVGGEQYF. CDR3 DNA: TGTGCCAGCAGCGCTACGGTTGGAGGGGAGCAGTACTTC.

This clone was seen just once. This chain joins TRBV30 and TRBJ2-3; D gene uncertain. Germline values: CDR1 GTSNPN, CDR2 SVGIG (reference sequence). V lost 3 bases and J 1 base, leaving 14 bases between the germline ends. The CDR3 totals 15 residues. CDR3 in amino acids: CAWSATAYGTDTQYF. Here the CDR3 DNA reads TGTGCCTGGAGCGCAACTGCATACGGCACAGATACGCAGTATTTT.

The chain employs TRBV4-1 and TRBJ1-5; tentatively, D is TRBD1 (5 bases). CDR1 MGHRA and CDR2 YSYEKL come from the germline V gene. The CDR3 spans 16 residues. Trimming cost V 0 bases and J 7 bases, with 16 bases left between them. CDR3 protein: CASSQDMGLGRQPQHF. The CDR3 coding sequence is TGCGCCAGCAGCCAAGATATGGGACTGGGCCGACAGCCCCAGCATTTT.

The V and J genes are TRBV11-3 and TRBJ1-1; D remains ambiguous. The germline gives CDR1 SGHNT, CDR2 YENEEA. Trimming stripped 0 bases from V and 6 bases from J, with 8 bases between. The CDR3 is 13 amino acids. The CDR3 bases are TGTGCCAGCAGCTTAGATGGGCAGGCTGAAGCTTTCTTT. This encodes CASSLDGQAEAFF.

The chain uses TRBV15 and TRBJ2-3; 7 nucleotides agree with TRBD1. The length of the CDR3 is 16 residues. Per germline, CDR1 LNHNV and CDR2 YYDKDF (reference sequence). The V and J ends lost 3 bases and 2 bases, in that order; junction bases with no gene match: 8. This CDR3 is CATSRSPGQNTDTQYF. In DNA, the CDR3 is TGTGCCACCAGCAGGAGTCCGGGACAGAACACAGATACGCAGTATTTT.

The chain joins TRBV2 to TRBJ1-2, with TRBD1 as a possible D gene (6 bases). V lost 10 bases to trimming and J lost 0 bases, with 18 bases between them. The CDR3 has 15 amino acids. The germline V gene has CDR1 SNHLY and CDR2 FYNNEI. The CDR3, as DNA: TGTGCCATAGGGAACAACAGGGTAGCTAACTATGGCTACACCTTC. It is translated as CAIGNNRVANYGYTF.

The gene calls are TRBV6-5 and TRBJ2-1, with D tentatively TRBD1 (6 bases). Germline V CDR1 and CDR2: MNHEY, SVGAGI. Trimming removed 0 bases at V and 9 bases at J, with 15 bases between. The CDR3 runs 15 residues. The CDR3 spells CASSYSRTARSEQFF. CDR3 coding DNA: TGTGCCAGCAGTTACTCGAGGACAGCTAGATCTGAGCAGTTCTTC.

The rearrangement links TRBV7-8 to TRBJ2-7, with D maybe TRBD2 (5 bases). The length of the CDR3 is 13 residues. Trimming cost V 5 bases and J 4 bases, with 12 bases left between them. The V gene's germline CDR1 is SGHVS and CDR2 FQNEAQ. The CDR3 DNA reads as TGTGCCAGCAGCCCGACTACTAGTTACGAGCAGTACTTC. Amino acid sequence: CASSPTTSYEQYF.

The chain employs TRBV11-3 and TRBJ2-2; a weak D match, TRBD2 (5 bases). The CDR3 has 12 residues. From germline, CDR1 is SGHNT and CDR2 YENEEA. Trimming removed 11 bases from V and 4 bases from J, with 11 bases in between. The CDR3 is CASGRGTGELFF. The DNA for the CDR3 is TGTGCCTCGGGGAGAGGCACCGGGGAGCTGTTTTTT.

CDR3 protein: CASSPGIAGNSYEQYF. CDR3 coding DNA: TGCGCCAGCAGCCCCGGAATAGCGGGGAATAGTTACGAGCAGTACTTC. This chain uses TRBV4-3 with TRBJ2-7, with TRBD2 matching over 8 bases. V shed 4 bases, J shed 4 bases, and the junction held 12 bases outside the gene matches. Per the germline V gene, CDR1 is LGHNA and CDR2 is YSLEER. This CDR3 has 16 amino acids.

DNA for the CDR3: TGTGCCAGCAGGTCAGGGAACACTGAAGCTTTCTTT. It is translated as CASRSGNTEAFF. The rearrangement uses TRBV9 and TRBJ1-1, with unresolved D. The CDR3 loop spans 12 amino acids. Between the trimmed V and J ends, which lost 5 bases and 1 base, there was a span of 6 bases. Germline assignment: CDR1 SGDLS and CDR2 YYNGEE.

The chain carries TRBV28 and TRBJ2-7; 10 bases agree with TRBD2. V was pared by 5 bases and J by 4 bases, with 11 bases of the junction left unmatched. CDR3 length: 16 amino acids. Germline values: CDR1 MDHEN, CDR2 SYDVKM. The CDR3 coding sequence is TGTGCCAGCAGTCCAAAGCGGGAGGGCCAGAGATACGAGCAGTACTTC. Its translation: CASSPKREGQRYEQYF.

V usage is TRBV10-1 and J usage is TRBJ2-7; 12 nucleotides match TRBD2. This CDR3 is built from 13 residues. V was pared by 10 bases and J by 4 bases, with 5 bases of the junction left unmatched. CDR1 is WNHNN, CDR2 SYGVQD, per germline (reference sequence). CDR3 residues: CAKPGLAGYEQYF. The CDR3 DNA sequence: TGCGCCAAGCCGGGACTAGCGGGTTACGAGCAGTACTTC.

The rearrangement links TRBV4-3 to TRBJ2-7; 12 bases fit TRBD2. V shed 1 base and J 4 bases; nucleotides not matched to a gene: 2. Germline V gene data show CDR1 as LGHNA and CDR2 as YSLEER. The CDR3 length is 15 residues. CDR3 amino acids: CASSQGLAGVYEQYF. CDR3 nucleotides: TGCGCCAGCAGCCAAGGACTAGCGGGAGTTTACGAGCAGTACTTC.

This clone was seen only a few times. V gene TRBV12-2 combines with J gene TRBJ1-1. TRBV12-2 is deemed a pseudogene. This CDR3 comprises 12 residues. The CDR3 sequence: CAPRRRNTEAFF. The CDR3 bases are TGTGCACCCCGGAGAAGGAACACTGAAGCTTTCTTT.

V gene TRBV7-2 combines with J gene TRBJ2-1, with a tentative D call TRBD2 (6 bases). CDR3 length: 14 residues. Germline CDR1 and CDR2: SGHTA and FQGNSA. Trimming took off 3 bases at V and 2 bases at J, with 8 bases between the two ends. Here the CDR3 reads CASSFAGPYNEQFF. The CDR3 DNA reads TGTGCCAGCAGCTTCGCGGGACCCTACAATGAGCAGTTCTTC.

The V call is TRBV7-3, the J call TRBJ1-4; D uncertain. The CDR3 has 13 amino acids. Germline V gene lookup returns CDR1 SGHTA and CDR2 FQGTGA. The germline V and J ends were trimmed by 5 bases and 8 bases, with 12 bases remaining between them. The CDR3 here is CASSPTPGEKLFF. The CDR3 nucleotides are TGTGCCAGCAGCCCGACTCCGGGAGAAAAACTGTTTTTT.

V gene TRBV9 combines with J gene TRBJ1-2, with D perhaps matching TRBD1 (5 bases). This CDR3 contains 15 residues. V lost 4 bases to trimming and J lost 6 bases, with 19 bases between them. The germline gives CDR1 SGDLS, CDR2 YYNGEE. The CDR3 nucleotides are TGTGCCAGCAGCCTAAGTTTGACAGACTGGGATGGCTACACCTTC. Translation gives CASSLSLTDWDGYTF. Using reference TRBV9 and TRBJ1-2 for the parts outside the CDR3, the full variable domain is DSGVTQTPKHLITATGQRVTLRCSPRSGDLSVYWYQQSLDQGLQFLIQYYNGEERAKGNILERFSAQQFPDLHSELNLSSLELGDSALYFCASSLSLTDWDGYTFGSGTRLTVV.

The rearrangement links TRBV5-1 to TRBJ2-6; unclear D gene. Trimming pared 4 bases from V and 2 bases from J, leaving 7 bases between. The germline CDR1 and CDR2 sequences are SGHRS and YFSETQ. This CDR3 is built from 14 residues. The CDR3 DNA follows: TGCGCCAGCAGCCGGTCGGCTGGGGCCAACGTCCTGACTTTC. Translation gives CASSRSAGANVLTF.

The gene calls are TRBV27 and TRBJ2-7, with 7 bases identical to TRBD1. CDR1 MNHEY and CDR2 SMNVEV come from the germline V gene (reference sequence). V lost 5 bases and J lost 2; bases outside the gene matches: 9. This CDR3 has 15 amino acids. CDR3 loop: CASSNHRGFPYEQYF. In nucleotides, the CDR3 is TGTGCCAGCAGTAACCACAGGGGTTTCCCCTACGAGCAGTACTTC.

This sequence joins TRBV9 and TRBJ1-4; 7 bases fit TRBD1. The CDR3 extends over 15 amino acids. V shed 4 bases and J 5 bases; nucleotides not matched to a gene: 8. Germline loops: CDR1 SGDLS, CDR2 YYNGEE. The CDR3 is CASSLRQGKNEKLFF. In DNA, the CDR3 is TGTGCCAGCAGCCTAAGACAGGGTAAAAATGAAAAACTGTTTTTT.

The chain has TRBV10-3 and TRBJ2-7; 9 bases agree with TRBD1. The germline V gene has CDR1 ENHRY and CDR2 SYGVKD. The CDR3 has 13 amino acids. The J segment lost 6 bases and the V segment lost 6 bases, leaving 6 bases of the junction unmatched. The CDR3 nucleotides read TGTGCCATCAGGCTACAGGGGGCAGGCGAGCAGTACTTC. Translating it yields CAIRLQGAGEQYF.

The chain combines TRBV2 with TRBJ2-1; D is perhaps TRBD2 (5 bases). Germline CDR1 reads SNHLY; CDR2 reads FYNNEI. CDR3 length equals 15 residues. The V and J ends lost 2 bases and 7 bases respectively, with 15 bases between them. Written as DNA, the CDR3 is TGTGCCAGCAGTGAATTGCGGGCCCCGGGTAATGAGCAGTTCTTC. It translates to CASSELRAPGNEQFF.

The chain links TRBV11-3 to TRBJ1-1; 8 bases align to TRBD1. The CDR3 sequence is 15 residues long. The germline gives CDR1 SGHNT, CDR2 YENEEA. Trimming took 1 base from V and 1 from J; bases not matched to a gene: 2. CDR3 residues: CASSLGGTGNTEAFF. The DNA of the CDR3 is TGTGCCAGCAGCTTAGGCGGGACAGGGAACACTGAAGCTTTCTTT.

This chain uses TRBV5-6 with TRBJ1-2; D is uncertain. The CDR3 length is 13 residues. Germline V gene data show CDR1 as SGHDT and CDR2 as YYEEEE. V lost 3 bases to trimming and J lost 0 bases, with 6 bases between them. The CDR3 DNA follows: TGTGCCAGCAGCTCGGGGTCTAACTATGGCTACACCTTC. Protein product: CASSSGSNYGYTF. The variable domain in full, with the rest retrieved from reference TRBV5-6 and TRBJ1-2, is DAGVTQSPTHLIKTRGQQVTLRCSPKSGHDTVSWYQQALGQGPQFIFQYYEEEERQRGNFPDRFSGHQFPNYSSELNVNALLLGDSALYLCASSSGSNYGYTFGSGTRLTVV.